This record concerns one T cell receptor beta chain sequence. Its antigen is still unknown. V trimming: 10 bases; J trimming: 2 bases; junction bases outside the gene matches: 12. The CDR3 spans 15 residues. Germline values: CDR1 SNHLY, CDR2 FYNNEI. These data come from a study of cytomegalovirus exposure and HLA in healthy donors. The study's findings and limits: The classifier, whose performance was assessed in both the original and validation cohorts, reportedly diagnosed cytomegalovirus status with high specificity and sensitivity. Through in vitro validation, a few CMV-associated chains were shown to be specific for CMV antigens. Researchers catalogued about 160 TCR beta chains as cytomegalovirus-associated. Among TCR sequences, most were rare, though some public TCRs appeared in many donors.

Sequenced by immunoSEQ multiplex PCR; TCRdb stores in-frame clones only, minus some. The sample comprises about 300,000 clones, roughly 90% of which are singletons, and roughly 1% rests with the top ten. The sequencing sample was made of PBMCs. The sequence was collected from a woman aged 18 to 35 in good health and CMV-seronegative. V and J are TRBV2 and TRBJ2-7; 9 bases are shared with TRBD1. CDR3 in DNA: TGTGCCACCCTCTACCGGGACAGGGCCCCCTACGAGCAGTACTTC. Amino acid sequence: CATLYRDRAPYEQYF.